This TCR beta chain was observed in a study of blood T cell repertoires in COVID-19. Looking at the study overall: Nucleic acid was either cDNA or gDNA, and it came from T cells, B-cell-depleted T cells, or PBMCs.

As originally analysed: Reference gene primers were amplified, and this amplification served to estimate nucleated cell counts. Sequenced by immunoSEQ multiplex PCR; TCRdb stores in-frame clones only, minus some. V and J calls and clone size are as listed in that table; D and trimming were resolved from the DNA. The sample has 50,000 or so clones; roughly 84% are singletons. The TCR originated in a man aged 50-60 years with active COVID-19. Specimen: peripheral blood.

CDR3 nucleotides: TGTGCCAGCAGGAGCGATCAGGGTTCTGAAGCTTTCTTT. Translated, it gives CASRSDQGSEAFF. The chain uses TRBV2 and TRBJ1-1, with D possibly being TRBD1 (5 bases). CDR1 is SNHLY, CDR2 FYNNEI, per germline. The V and J ends lost 6 bases and 6 bases respectively, with 14 bases between them. CDR3 length: 13 residues. Full variable domain (outside the CDR3, taken from reference TRBV2 and TRBJ1-1): EPEVTQTPSHQVTQMGQEVILRCVPISNHLYFYWYRQILGQKVEFLVSFYNNEISEKSEIFDDQFSVERPDGSNFTLKIRSTKLEDSAMYFCASRSDQGSEAFFGQGTRLTVV.